The T cell receptor (beta chain) described here comes from a study of CD8 T cells in Susac syndrome. Reverse transcription used about 0.45 to 1 ug RNA and random hexamers. Coverage of TCR beta CDR3 amplification by immunoSEQ multiplex PCR extended to 54 Vbeta and 13 Jbeta. TCRdb used MiXCR to reprocess the immunoSEQ multiplex PCR reads, holding one entry per CDR3 protein. The sample records fewer than 250,000 distinct CDR3 sequences, about 90% being singletons. The CDR3 has 14 amino acids. The V end was cut by 1 base, the J end by 6 bases, with 12 bases between. This clonotype was obtained from a human donor with multiple sclerosis. What was sequenced was CD8+ T cells from PBMCs. The J gene is TRBJ1-2, the V gene TRBV12-3 or TRBV12-4; D is unresolved. The CDR3 bases are TGTGCCAGCAGTTTAGATTGGGGTTTAGATGGCTACACCTTC. Translation gives CASSLDWGLDGYTF.